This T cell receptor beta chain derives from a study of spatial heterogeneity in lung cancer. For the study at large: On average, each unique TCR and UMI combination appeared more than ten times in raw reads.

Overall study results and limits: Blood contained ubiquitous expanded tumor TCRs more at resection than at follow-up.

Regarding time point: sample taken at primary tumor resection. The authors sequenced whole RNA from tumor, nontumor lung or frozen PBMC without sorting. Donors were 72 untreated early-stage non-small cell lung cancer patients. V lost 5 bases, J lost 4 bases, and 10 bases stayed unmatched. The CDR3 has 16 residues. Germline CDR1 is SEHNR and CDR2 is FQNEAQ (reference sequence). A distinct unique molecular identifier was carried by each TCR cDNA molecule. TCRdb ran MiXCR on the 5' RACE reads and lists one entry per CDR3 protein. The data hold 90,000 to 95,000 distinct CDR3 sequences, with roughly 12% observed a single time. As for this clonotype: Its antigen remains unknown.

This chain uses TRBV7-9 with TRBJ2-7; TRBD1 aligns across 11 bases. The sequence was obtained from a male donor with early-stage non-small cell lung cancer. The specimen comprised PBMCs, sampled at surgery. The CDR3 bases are TGTGCCAGCAGCCTCCAACGGGACAGGGGGTCGTACGAGCAGTACTTC. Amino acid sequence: CASSLQRDRGSYEQYF.